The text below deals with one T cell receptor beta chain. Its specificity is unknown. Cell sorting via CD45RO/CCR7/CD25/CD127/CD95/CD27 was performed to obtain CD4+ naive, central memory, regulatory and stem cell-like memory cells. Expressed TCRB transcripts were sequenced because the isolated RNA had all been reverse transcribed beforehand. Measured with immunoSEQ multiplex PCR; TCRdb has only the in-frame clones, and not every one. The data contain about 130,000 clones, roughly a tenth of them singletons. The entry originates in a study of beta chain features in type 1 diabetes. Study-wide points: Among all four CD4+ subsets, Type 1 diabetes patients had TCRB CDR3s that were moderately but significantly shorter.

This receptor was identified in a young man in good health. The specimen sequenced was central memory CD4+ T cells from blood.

CDR3 loop: CASSPETGYGQPQHF. CDR3 DNA sequence: TGTGCCAGCAGCCCAGAGACAGGGTACGGCCAGCCCCAGCATTTT. The chain joins TRBV28 to TRBJ1-5; TRBD1 matches 7 bases. The V and J ends lost 6 bases and 7 bases, in that order; junction bases with no gene match: 12. The V gene's germline CDR1 is MDHEN and CDR2 SYDVKM. The CDR3 extends over 15 amino acids.